The rows below give T cell receptor beta chains drawn from one sample of a study of T-cell memory formation after mild COVID-19. TCRdb reprocessed the 5' RACE reads with MiXCR, giving one entry per CDR3 protein. The table includes 550,000 to 600,000 distinct CDR3 sequences, 17% detected once. Sample: PBMCs or a T cell subset sorted from them (not recorded which). The receptors originated from an adult woman who had mild COVID-19 (a few samples of this study predate the infection). Cell type and time point are not known. Each CDR3 is given with its conserved first and last residue. The D gene is left open where the match is weak.

V: TRBV27; D: .; J: TRBJ1-2; CDR3: CASRSGEFYGYTF
V: TRBV20-1; D: .; J: TRBJ2-2; CDR3: CSDRVDSNTGELFF
V: TRBV7-9; D: .; J: TRBJ2-5; CDR3: CASSSDWLRTQYF
V: TRBV7-9; D: TRBD2; J: TRBJ2-2; CDR3: CASNLLAGGVSGELFF
V: TRBV28; D: TRBD1; J: TRBJ1-1; CDR3: CASSLDRGPFF
V: TRBV25-1; D: TRBD1; J: TRBJ1-6; CDR3: CASSELGQGYNSPLHF
V: TRBV9; D: .; J: TRBJ1-3; CDR3: CASSVGEGAGNTIYF
V: TRBV11-2; D: .; J: TRBJ2-1; CDR3: CASSLVPQGRDNEQFF
V: TRBV6-5; D: .; J: TRBJ2-7; CDR3: CAVYGTSLREQYF
V: TRBV5-6; D: .; J: TRBJ2-1; CDR3: CASSLQGLRNNEQFF
V: TRBV5-1; D: TRBD1; J: TRBJ2-7; CDR3: CASSSTGGTRYEQYF
V: TRBV6-2/TRBV6-3; D: TRBD2; J: TRBJ2-1; CDR3: CASSLTSGRASEQFF
V: TRBV7-9; D: .; J: TRBJ1-2; CDR3: CASSVPGHKDGYTF
V: TRBV15; D: TRBD1; J: TRBJ1-2; CDR3: CATSSGQGAWGYTF
V: TRBV19; D: .; J: TRBJ1-1; CDR3: CASSIEGMAADPEAFF
V: TRBV7-8; D: TRBD2; J: TRBJ2-3; CDR3: CASSFTRLAGDTQYF
V: TRBV2; D: .; J: TRBJ2-3; CDR3: CASSAERSTDTQYF
V: TRBV7-3; D: .; J: TRBJ2-3; CDR3: CASSLLPTDTQYF
V: TRBV12-3/TRBV12-4; D: .; J: TRBJ2-5; CDR3: CASSPGKETQYF
V: TRBV5-6; D: .; J: TRBJ2-1; CDR3: CASSLFGQLLNEQFF
V: TRBV21-1; D: .; J: TRBJ2-3; CDR3: CASSNLGSHTDTQYF
V: TRBV5-6; D: .; J: TRBJ1-6; CDR3: CASSLTALSYNSPLHF